A single sample gave rise to the 17 T cell receptor beta chains below, sequenced in a study of CD8 T cells in ankylosing spondylitis (dated by TCRdb to about 2017). For these receptors, no antigen is known. Libraries were constructed by 5' RACE. The sample was run on an Illumina HiSeq 2500. TCRdb redid the processing of the public reads, applying fastp at Q25 and MiXCR, and retained in-frame beta chains. Records with the same CDR3 protein are collapsed into one entry carrying the most frequent genes and DNA. This sample comprises about 700,000 distinct CDR3 sequences, roughly 19% of them detected only once. 15% to 20% of the sample lies in the top ten. What the work shows at the level of the full study, not this receptor alone: Blood from ankylosing spondylitis patients appeared to be characterized by a TCR beta motif made up of about 8 highly homologous amino acid variants.

The sequenced sample was blood, either unsorted or a sorted T cell fraction (not recorded which). Receptors were obtained from a male donor with ankylosing spondylitis.

V and J are TRBV3-1 and TRBJ2-3; TRBD2 agrees at 9 bases. With V trimmed by 2 bases and J by 0 bases, 12 bases remained unmatched. The CDR3 extends over 19 amino acids. The V gene's germline CDR1 is LGHDT and CDR2 YNNKEL (reference sequence). CDR3 sequence reads: CASSQLRGGLLGSTDTQYF. The CDR3 bases are TGTGCCAGCAGCCAATTGCGGGGGGGCCTTTTGGGGAGCACAGATACGCAGTATTTT.

This clonotype was seen only a few times. This chain connects TRBV9 to TRBJ2-5; a possible D gene is TRBD1 (5 bases). In germline, CDR1 is SGDLS, CDR2 YYNGEE. The CDR3 spans 15 residues. The V and J ends lost 0 bases and 1 base respectively, with 10 bases between them. The CDR3 sequence is CASSVGGAPQETQYF. DNA of the CDR3: TGTGCCAGCAGCGTAGGGGGCGCCCCCCAAGAGACCCAGTACTTC.

The table lists this clonotype with many counts. The gene calls are TRBV20-1 and TRBJ2-3; possibly TRBD1 for D (5 bases). Germline loops: CDR1 DFQATT, CDR2 SNEGSKA (reference sequence). This CDR3 is 14 amino acids long. Trimming shortened V by 3 bases and J by 0 bases, and 10 bases separated the two germline ends. CDR3 protein: CSASSPGSTDTQYF. The CDR3 nucleotides read TGCAGTGCTAGTTCTCCAGGGAGCACAGATACGCAGTATTTT.

This clonotype was seen repeatedly, ten times or more. The J gene is TRBJ2-7, the V gene TRBV7-3; possible D gene TRBD1, 6 bases. CDR1 SGHTA and CDR2 FQGTGA come from the germline V gene. This CDR3 has 12 amino acids. The ends were cut back, 6 bases at V and 6 bases at J, with 12 bases in the middle. The CDR3 loop is CASSPDSLEQYF. CDR3 sequence (DNA): TGTGCCAGCAGTCCGGACAGCCTCGAGCAGTACTTC.

The table lists this clonotype with a few counts. The rearrangement uses TRBV20-1 and TRBJ2-7; D might be TRBD1 or TRBD2, each matching 5 bases. The germline V gene has CDR1 DFQATT and CDR2 SNEGSKA (reference sequence). V shed 1 base and J shed 0 bases, with 10 bases lying between them. This CDR3 comprises 14 residues. As DNA, the CDR3 is TGCAGTGCTAGAGTTGGGACCCTCTCCTACGAGCAGTACTTC. Its protein is CSARVGTLSYEQYF.

This clonotype appeared a few times. The gene calls are TRBV20-1 and TRBJ1-3; the D is unclear. Between the trimmed V and J ends, which lost 4 bases and 2 bases, there was a span of 9 bases. Germline loops: CDR1 DFQATT, CDR2 SNEGSKA (reference sequence). The CDR3 length is 13 residues. The CDR3, as DNA: TGCAGTGCTAAGTCAAGTGCTGGAAACACCATATATTTT. It yields the protein CSAKSSAGNTIYF.

This clonotype was observed a handful of times. The chain joins TRBV20-1 to TRBJ1-3; weak D call: TRBD1 (5 bases). V was shortened by 0 bases and J by 7 bases, with 7 bases between the two germline ends. CDR3 length equals 12 residues. Germline assignment: CDR1 DFQATT and CDR2 SNEGSKA (reference sequence). CDR3 protein: CSARDGGNTIYF. In nucleotides, the CDR3 is TGCAGTGCTAGAGACGGGGGGAACACCATATATTTT.

The chain employs TRBV29-1 and TRBJ2-7, with TRBD2 matching 10 bases. This CDR3 comprises 14 residues. Germline V gene lookup returns CDR1 SQVTM and CDR2 ANQGSEA. J was trimmed by 6 bases and V by 4 bases; bases with no gene match: 9. CDR3: CSVVSAGGFAEQYF. CDR3 nucleotides: TGCAGCGTTGTGTCAGCGGGAGGGTTCGCCGAGCAGTACTTC.

CDR3 DNA: TGTGCCAGCAGTCCCTCCGGGACCCGATACACCGGGGAGCTGTTTTTT. Translating gives CASSPSGTRYTGELFF. V gene TRBV28 combines with J gene TRBJ2-2; D might be TRBD1 or TRBD2, each matching 5 bases. Trimming removed 5 bases at V and 3 bases at J, with 16 bases between. The CDR3 has 16 amino acids. Germline CDR1 reads MDHEN; CDR2 reads SYDVKM.

The rearrangement joins TRBV20-1 to TRBJ2-5, with TRBD1 identical over 10 bases. Unmatched junction bases numbered 13, after V lost 5 bases and J lost 7 bases. Per germline, CDR1 DFQATT and CDR2 SNEGSKA (reference sequence). There are 15 residues in the CDR3. CDR3 nucleotides: TGCAGTGCTTTGTCCGGGACAGGGGTCGGGGGGACCCAGTACTTC. Translated: CSALSGTGVGGTQYF.

The V call is TRBV5-6, the J call TRBJ2-7; D possibly corresponds to TRBD1 (6 bases). Germline CDR1 is SGHDT and CDR2 is YYEEEE. The length of the CDR3 is 13 residues. V was pared by 2 bases and J by 7 bases, with 13 bases between. The CDR3 spells CASSLQGPREQYF. The CDR3 region has the DNA TGTGCCAGCAGCTTACAGGGTCCGCGGGAGCAGTACTTC.

The rearrangement joins TRBV18 to TRBJ1-1; no firm D call. V was shortened by 6 bases and J by 1 base, with 12 bases between the two germline ends. From germline, CDR1 is KGHSH and CDR2 LQKENI. The CDR3 contains 14 residues. In DNA form, the CDR3 reads TGTGCCAGCTCGCTCGCTACGGAGAACACTGAAGCTTTCTTT. Residues: CASSLATENTEAFF.

The chain employs TRBV7-9 and TRBJ1-2; D unclear. The CDR3 length is 10 residues. V was trimmed by 4 bases and J by 5 bases, leaving 2 bases between them. Germline values: CDR1 SEHNR, CDR2 FQNEAQ (reference sequence). The CDR3 DNA reads as TGTGCCAGCAGCTCATATGGCTACACCTTC. Protein: CASSSYGYTF.

The chain employs TRBV9 and TRBJ1-6; unclear D gene. CDR1 is SGDLS and CDR2 is YYNGEE in the germline V gene. The CDR3 consists of 16 residues. V was cut by 0 bases and J by 7 bases, with 14 bases left in between. CDR3 protein: CASSVGDNRGNSPLHF. CDR3 sequence (DNA): TGTGCCAGCAGCGTAGGGGATAATCGCGGGAATTCACCCCTCCACTTT.

This clonotype was counted a few times. The gene calls are TRBV11-2 and TRBJ2-5; 7 bases match TRBD1. There are 16 residues in the CDR3. The J segment lost 5 bases and the V segment lost 6 bases, leaving 15 bases of the junction unmatched. Germline CDR1 SGHAT, CDR2 FQNNGV. CDR3 in amino acids: CASSFSTGALGETQYF. Here the CDR3 DNA reads TGTGCCAGCAGTTTCAGTACAGGGGCCCTAGGGGAGACCCAGTACTTC.

The rearrangement uses TRBV7-8 and TRBJ2-2, with D possibly TRBD1 on 5 matching bases. V lost 7 bases and J lost 3, with 15 bases in between. This CDR3 has 15 amino acids. Germline CDR1 SGHVS, CDR2 FQNEAQ. CDR3 protein: CASTPVRVDTGELFF. The CDR3 bases are TGTGCCAGCACTCCCGTCAGGGTAGACACCGGGGAGCTGTTTTTT.

The chain is built from TRBV18 and TRBJ2-3, with a possible D match to TRBD2 (6 bases). CDR1 and CDR2 (germline): KGHSH, LQKENI. Trimming stripped 6 bases from V and 1 base from J, with 20 bases between. The length of the CDR3 is 17 residues. The CDR3 region has the DNA TGTGCCAGCTCGCGCAGGGACGGGGGATACGGCACAGATACGCAGTATTTT. It translates to CASSRRDGGYGTDTQYF.